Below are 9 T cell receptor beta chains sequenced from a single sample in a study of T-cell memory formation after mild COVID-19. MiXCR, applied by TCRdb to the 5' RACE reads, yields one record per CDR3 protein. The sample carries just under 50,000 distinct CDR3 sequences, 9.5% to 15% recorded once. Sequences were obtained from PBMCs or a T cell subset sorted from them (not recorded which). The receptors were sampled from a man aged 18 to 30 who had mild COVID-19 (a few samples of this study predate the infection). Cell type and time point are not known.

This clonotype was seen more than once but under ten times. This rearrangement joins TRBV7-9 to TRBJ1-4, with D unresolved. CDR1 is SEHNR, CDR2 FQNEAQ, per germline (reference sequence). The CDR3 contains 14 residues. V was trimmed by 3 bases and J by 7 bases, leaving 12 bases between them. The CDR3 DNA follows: TGTGCCAGCAGCTTTCGCGGAGTCGGTGAAAAACTGTTTTTT. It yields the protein CASSFRGVGEKLFF. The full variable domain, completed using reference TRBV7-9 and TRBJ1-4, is DTGVSQNPRHKITKRGQNVTFRCDPISEHNRLYWYRQTLGQGPEFLTYFQNEAQLEKSRLLSDRFSAERPKGSFSTLEIQRTEQGDSAMYLCASSFRGVGEKLFFGSGTQLSVL.

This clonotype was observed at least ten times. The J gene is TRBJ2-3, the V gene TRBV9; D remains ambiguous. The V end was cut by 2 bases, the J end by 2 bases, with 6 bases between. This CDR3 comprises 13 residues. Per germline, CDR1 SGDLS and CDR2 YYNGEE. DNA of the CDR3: TGTGCCAGCAGCGTCCTAAACACAGATACGCAGTATTTT. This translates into CASSVLNTDTQYF.

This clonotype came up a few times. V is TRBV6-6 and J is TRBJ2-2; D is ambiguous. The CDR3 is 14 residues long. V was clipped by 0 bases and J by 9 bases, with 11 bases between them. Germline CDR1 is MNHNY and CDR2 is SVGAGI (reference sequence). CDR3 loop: CASSYSANARELFF. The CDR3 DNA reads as TGTGCCAGCAGTTACTCGGCCAACGCCCGGGAGCTGTTTTTT.

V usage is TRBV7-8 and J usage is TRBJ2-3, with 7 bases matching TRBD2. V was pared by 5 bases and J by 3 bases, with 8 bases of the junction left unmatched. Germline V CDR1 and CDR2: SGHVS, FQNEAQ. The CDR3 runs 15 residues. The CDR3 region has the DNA TGTGCCAGCAGCCCCAGAAATAGCGGGACAGATACGCAGTATTTT. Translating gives CASSPRNSGTDTQYF.

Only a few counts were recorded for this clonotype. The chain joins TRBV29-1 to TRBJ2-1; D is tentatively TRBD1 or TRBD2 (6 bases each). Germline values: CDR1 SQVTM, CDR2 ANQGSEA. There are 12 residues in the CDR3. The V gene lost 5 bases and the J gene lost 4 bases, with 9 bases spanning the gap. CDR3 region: CSVRGTYNEQFF. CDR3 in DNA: TGCAGCGTTCGCGGGACATACAATGAGCAGTTCTTC.

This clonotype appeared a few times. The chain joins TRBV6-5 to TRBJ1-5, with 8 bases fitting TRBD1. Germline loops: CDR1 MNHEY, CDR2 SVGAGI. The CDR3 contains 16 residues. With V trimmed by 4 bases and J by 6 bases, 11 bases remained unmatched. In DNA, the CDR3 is TGTGCCAGCAGTTCCTCCCCGACAGGGGTTGGTCAGCCCCAGCATTTT. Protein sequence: CASSSSPTGVGQPQHF.

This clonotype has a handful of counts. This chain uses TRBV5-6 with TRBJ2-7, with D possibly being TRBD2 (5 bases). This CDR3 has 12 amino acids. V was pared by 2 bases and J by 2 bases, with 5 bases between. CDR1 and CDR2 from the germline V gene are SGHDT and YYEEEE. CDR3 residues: CASSLLAYEQYF. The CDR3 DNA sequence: TGTGCCAGCAGCTTACTAGCCTACGAGCAGTACTTC.

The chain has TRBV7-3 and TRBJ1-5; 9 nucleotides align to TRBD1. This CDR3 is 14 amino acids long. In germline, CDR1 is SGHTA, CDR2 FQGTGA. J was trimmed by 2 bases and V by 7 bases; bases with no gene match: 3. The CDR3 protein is CASTWDRGNQPQHF. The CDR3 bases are TGTGCCAGCACCTGGGACAGGGGCAATCAGCCCCAGCATTTT.

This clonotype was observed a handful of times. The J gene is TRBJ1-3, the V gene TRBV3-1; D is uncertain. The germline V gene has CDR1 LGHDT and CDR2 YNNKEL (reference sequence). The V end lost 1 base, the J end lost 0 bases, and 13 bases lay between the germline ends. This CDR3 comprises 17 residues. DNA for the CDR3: TGTGCCAGCAGCCAAGGAAATAGTTTCCCCTCTGGAAACACCATATATTTT. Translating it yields CASSQGNSFPSGNTIYF.